A selection of T cell receptor beta chains follows, all from one sample in a study of T cells in Graves' hyperthyroidism and ophthalmopathy. Using its own MiXCR run on the multiplex PCR reads, TCRdb lists one record per CDR3 protein. The sample lists fewer than 400,000 distinct CDR3 sequences, roughly 25% occurring once. Input material: blood. The receptor set was obtained from a man in his forties or fifties with Graves' hyperthyroidism. Each CDR3 is given with its conserved first and last residue. Fields, in order: CDR3 DNA, CDR3 protein, clone size, D gene, V gene, J gene. A D gene is named only where the DNA matches it firmly. Not every row has a clone size; where given, it reads once, few, many or a size class.

CDR3 DNA: TGTGCCAGCAGCTTAGTACCTGGGGGCGCTTACAATGAGCAGTTCTTC
CDR3 protein: CASSLVPGGAYNEQFF
clone size: many
D gene: -
V gene: TRBV11-3
J gene: TRBJ2-1

CDR3 DNA: TGCAGTGCTAGCACCAATCAGGGGTCCCACTCCTACGAGCAGTACTTC
CDR3 protein: CSASTNQGSHSYEQYF
clone size: -
D gene: -
V gene: TRBV20-1
J gene: TRBJ2-7

CDR3 DNA: TGTGCCAGCAGCTTATATCTGGAGGCTTATGGCTACACCTTC
CDR3 protein: CASSLYLEAYGYTF
clone size: -
D gene: -
V gene: TRBV13
J gene: TRBJ1-2

CDR3 DNA: TGCAGTGCTGGGAACCAGGGGGCAGAGACCCAGTACTTC
CDR3 protein: CSAGNQGAETQYF
clone size: many
D gene: TRBD1
V gene: TRBV20-1
J gene: TRBJ2-5

CDR3 DNA: TGTACCAGTAGTTTGGGACTAGCGGGAGGTACCGGGGAGCTGTTTTTT
CDR3 protein: CTSSLGLAGGTGELFF
clone size: -
D gene: TRBD2
V gene: TRBV19
J gene: TRBJ2-2

CDR3 DNA: TGTGCCAGCCACGCTAGCGGAGGGGAGACCCAGTACTTC
CDR3 protein: CASHASGGETQYF
clone size: many
D gene: TRBD2
V gene: TRBV28
J gene: TRBJ2-5

CDR3 DNA: TGTGCCAGCAGCCCAGCTGGGGGGCTCCAAGAGACCCAGTACTTC
CDR3 protein: CASSPAGGLQETQYF
clone size: -
D gene: -
V gene: TRBV9
J gene: TRBJ2-5

CDR3 DNA: TGTGCCAGCAGCTTAGCTGTATATACGCAGTATTTT
CDR3 protein: CASSLAVYTQYF
clone size: -
D gene: -
V gene: TRBV7-2
J gene: TRBJ2-3

CDR3 DNA: TGTGCCAGCGTTGGACAGCCGAACACTGAAGCTTTCTTT
CDR3 protein: CASVGQPNTEAFF
clone size: few
D gene: -
V gene: TRBV12-3/TRBV12-4
J gene: TRBJ1-1

CDR3 DNA: TGCAGTGCTAGAGACTTTACTAGCGGGGTTTACAATGAGCAGTTCTTC
CDR3 protein: CSARDFTSGVYNEQFF
clone size: -
D gene: TRBD2
V gene: TRBV20-1
J gene: TRBJ2-1

CDR3 DNA: TGTGCCAGCAGTTTAGTGGCTGCTAATGAAGCTTTCTTT
CDR3 protein: CASSLVAANEAFF
clone size: few
D gene: -
V gene: TRBV12-3/TRBV12-4
J gene: TRBJ1-1

CDR3 DNA: TGTGCCAGCACCACAGTGCGGGGCACCACAGATACGCAGTATTTT
CDR3 protein: CASTTVRGTTDTQYF
clone size: few
D gene: -
V gene: TRBV11-2
J gene: TRBJ2-3

CDR3 DNA: TGTGCCAGCAGCCGGGACAGGGCCATGCTTCCTGCTGAAGCTTTCTTT
CDR3 protein: CASSRDRAMLPAEAFF
clone size: many
D gene: TRBD1
V gene: TRBV27
J gene: TRBJ1-1

CDR3 DNA: TGTGCCAGCAGCCTTTCCACAGGGGGAGATGAGCAGTTCTTC
CDR3 protein: CASSLSTGGDEQFF
clone size: -
D gene: TRBD1
V gene: TRBV7-9
J gene: TRBJ2-1

CDR3 DNA: TGTGCCAGCAAATTCACAGGGGTCCTGGAGACCCAGTACTTC
CDR3 protein: CASKFTGVLETQYF
clone size: few
D gene: TRBD1
V gene: TRBV7-9
J gene: TRBJ2-5

CDR3 DNA: TGTGGGATATCCTACGAGCAGTACTTC
CDR3 protein: CGISYEQYF
clone size: few
D gene: -
V gene: TRBV27
J gene: TRBJ2-7

CDR3 DNA: TGTGCCAGCAGCGGATCCGGGACAGGGGATTTCTATGGCTACACCTTC
CDR3 protein: CASSGSGTGDFYGYTF
clone size: -
D gene: TRBD1
V gene: TRBV7-2
J gene: TRBJ1-2

CDR3 DNA: TGCGCCAGCAGCCGGACTAGCGATAGCACAGATACGCAGTATTTT
CDR3 protein: CASSRTSDSTDTQYF
clone size: many
D gene: TRBD2
V gene: TRBV5-1
J gene: TRBJ2-3

CDR3 DNA: TGTGCCAGCAGTTTTTCTGGACCAGCTAACTATGGCTACACCTTC
CDR3 protein: CASSFSGPANYGYTF
clone size: many
D gene: -
V gene: TRBV28
J gene: TRBJ1-2

CDR3 DNA: TGTGCCAGTAGTTCAGAGGCGCGTCCCACAGATACGCAGTATTTT
CDR3 protein: CASSSEARPTDTQYF
clone size: -
D gene: -
V gene: TRBV19
J gene: TRBJ2-3

CDR3 DNA: TGTGCCAGCAGCATTACTTACCCCAAGGACATTCGCTTCAATGGCTACACCTTC
CDR3 protein: CASSITYPKDIRFNGYTF
clone size: -
D gene: -
V gene: TRBV11-3
J gene: TRBJ1-2

CDR3 DNA: TGTGCCAGCAGCTCCGCGACGGACTCCTACGAGCAGTACTTC
CDR3 protein: CASSSATDSYEQYF
clone size: many
D gene: -
V gene: TRBV11-2
J gene: TRBJ2-7

CDR3 DNA: TGTGCCAGCAGTCCAGGGGGCGACGAGCAGTACTTC
CDR3 protein: CASSPGGDEQYF
clone size: few
D gene: TRBD1
V gene: TRBV7-9
J gene: TRBJ2-7

CDR3 DNA: TGTGCCAGCAGCTTAGGGGTTAGCGGGAGAGATACGCAGTATTTT
CDR3 protein: CASSLGVSGRDTQYF
clone size: many
D gene: TRBD2
V gene: TRBV7-6
J gene: TRBJ2-3

CDR3 DNA: TGTGCCAGCAAGGCCGAGGGGGCTCCCGGGGTAGGCATGAACACTGAAGCTTTCTTT
CDR3 protein: CASKAEGAPGVGMNTEAFF
clone size: few
D gene: TRBD1
V gene: TRBV12-3/TRBV12-4
J gene: TRBJ1-1

CDR3 DNA: TGTGCCAGCAGCTATCCCGACAGCCAAACCTACGAGCAGTACTTC
CDR3 protein: CASSYPDSQTYEQYF
clone size: few
D gene: -
V gene: TRBV7-9
J gene: TRBJ2-7

CDR3 DNA: TGTGCCAGTAGTATGGGGACCAGCAGGGCTTTCTTT
CDR3 protein: CASSMGTSRAFF
clone size: -
D gene: -
V gene: TRBV19
J gene: TRBJ1-1

CDR3 DNA: TGTGCCTGGAGTGGGACAGGCATCGACGAGCAGTACTTC
CDR3 protein: CAWSGTGIDEQYF
clone size: -
D gene: TRBD1
V gene: TRBV30
J gene: TRBJ2-7

CDR3 DNA: TGTGCCAGCAGCTTAGCCGGGGGGCCGAACACTGAAGCTTTCTTT
CDR3 protein: CASSLAGGPNTEAFF
clone size: few
D gene: -
V gene: TRBV7-6
J gene: TRBJ1-1

CDR3 DNA: TGTGCCAGCAGCTTGGTACTAGCGTACGAGCAGTACTTC
CDR3 protein: CASSLVLAYEQYF
clone size: -
D gene: TRBD2
V gene: TRBV5-5
J gene: TRBJ2-7

CDR3 DNA: TGTGCCAGCAGCGTACGCGGCCCTCACCCGGATGAGCAGTTCTTC
CDR3 protein: CASSVRGPHPDEQFF
clone size: once
D gene: -
V gene: TRBV9
J gene: TRBJ2-1

CDR3 DNA: TGTGCCAGCAGTTTAGCGGACGGGAGGGGAAGCGGGGAGCTGTTTTTT
CDR3 protein: CASSLADGRGSGELFF
clone size: -
D gene: TRBD2
V gene: TRBV12-3/TRBV12-4
J gene: TRBJ2-2

CDR3 DNA: TGTGCCAGCAGCCAAGTGGCTAGCGGGAGGGATGGGGATGAGCAGTTCTTC
CDR3 protein: CASSQVASGRDGDEQFF
clone size: once
D gene: TRBD2
V gene: TRBV4-2
J gene: TRBJ2-1

CDR3 DNA: TGCAGCGTTGTGACAGAATTCCATGAGCAGTACTTC
CDR3 protein: CSVVTEFHEQYF
clone size: -
D gene: -
V gene: TRBV29-1
J gene: TRBJ2-7

CDR3 DNA: TGTGCCAGCAGACCACAGGGGGATAATTCACCCCTCCACTTT
CDR3 protein: CASRPQGDNSPLHF
clone size: -
D gene: TRBD1
V gene: TRBV7-9
J gene: TRBJ1-6

CDR3 DNA: TGTGCCAGCAGCTTCGTAGGGGGCCTTAAAGAGACCCAGTACTTC
CDR3 protein: CASSFVGGLKETQYF
clone size: -
D gene: TRBD1
V gene: TRBV7-9
J gene: TRBJ2-5

CDR3 DNA: TGTGCCAGCAGCCCACTAAAGGACAGTGGGGCCGGGGCCAACGTCCTGACTTTC
CDR3 protein: CASSPLKDSGAGANVLTF
clone size: -
D gene: -
V gene: TRBV28
J gene: TRBJ2-6

CDR3 DNA: TGTGCCAGCAGTTCTCGGACAGGGGGAAGAACTGAAGCTTTCTTT
CDR3 protein: CASSSRTGGRTEAFF
clone size: many
D gene: TRBD1
V gene: TRBV12-3/TRBV12-4
J gene: TRBJ1-1

CDR3 DNA: TGTGCCAGCAGCCACAGACTAGCGGGAATTTACGAGCAGTACTTC
CDR3 protein: CASSHRLAGIYEQYF
clone size: many
D gene: TRBD2
V gene: TRBV3-1
J gene: TRBJ2-7

CDR3 DNA: TGTGCTAGTGCTTCGGGGCCGGGACTAGCGGGAAACACCGGGGAGCTGTTTTTT
CDR3 protein: CASASGPGLAGNTGELFF
clone size: few
D gene: TRBD2
V gene: TRBV12-5
J gene: TRBJ2-2

CDR3 DNA: TGTGCCAGTGGGTTAGGAGGGTCGGGCACCGGGGGGCTGTTTTTT
CDR3 protein: CASGLGGSGTGGLFF
clone size: -
D gene: -
V gene: TRBV19
J gene: TRBJ2-2

CDR3 DNA: TGTGCCAGCAGGTCTGGGGTCAGAGTCGATGGCTACACCTTC
CDR3 protein: CASRSGVRVDGYTF
clone size: few
D gene: -
V gene: TRBV2
J gene: TRBJ1-2

CDR3 DNA: TGTGCCACCAGTTCACGAACTAGCGGGAGGGTCGGCACAGATACGCAGTATTTT
CDR3 protein: CATSSRTSGRVGTDTQYF
clone size: many
D gene: TRBD2
V gene: TRBV24-1
J gene: TRBJ2-3

CDR3 DNA: TGTGCCAGCAGCTCGGGACTAGCGGGAGAGGGTGAGCAGTTCTTC
CDR3 protein: CASSSGLAGEGEQFF
clone size: few
D gene: TRBD2
V gene: TRBV9
J gene: TRBJ2-1

CDR3 DNA: TGCGCCAGCAGCGGGGAAGCGGGTCTTAGCACAGATACGCAGTATTTT
CDR3 protein: CASSGEAGLSTDTQYF
clone size: -
D gene: -
V gene: TRBV5-1
J gene: TRBJ2-3

CDR3 DNA: TGTGCCAGCAGCTCCGGGACAGAATACACAGATACGCAGTATTTT
CDR3 protein: CASSSGTEYTDTQYF
clone size: few
D gene: TRBD1
V gene: TRBV11-3
J gene: TRBJ2-3

CDR3 DNA: TGTGCCAGCAGGTTTAAGTCTAGCACAGATACGCAGTATTTT
CDR3 protein: CASRFKSSTDTQYF
clone size: -
D gene: -
V gene: TRBV7-3
J gene: TRBJ2-3

CDR3 DNA: TGTGCCAGCAGTTACCAGGACAGGGGGCGTAACGAGCAGTACTTC
CDR3 protein: CASSYQDRGRNEQYF
clone size: once
D gene: TRBD1
V gene: TRBV6-9
J gene: TRBJ2-7